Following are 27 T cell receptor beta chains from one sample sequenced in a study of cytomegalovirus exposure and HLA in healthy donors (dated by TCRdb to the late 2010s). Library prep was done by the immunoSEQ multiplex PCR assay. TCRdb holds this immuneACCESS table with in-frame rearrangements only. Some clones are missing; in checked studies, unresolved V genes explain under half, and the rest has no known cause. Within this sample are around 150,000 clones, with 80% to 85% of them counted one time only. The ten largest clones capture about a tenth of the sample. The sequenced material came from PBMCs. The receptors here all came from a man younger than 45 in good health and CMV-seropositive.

CDR3 coding DNA: TGTGCCTGGAGTATAGAAGAGACCCAGTACTTC. Protein product: CAWSIEETQYF. V usage is TRBV30 and J usage is TRBJ2-5; D gene unclear. Germline V CDR1 and CDR2: GTSNPN, SVGIG (reference sequence). Trimming left V 2 bases short and J 3 bases short, with 4 bases between. CDR3 length: 11 residues.

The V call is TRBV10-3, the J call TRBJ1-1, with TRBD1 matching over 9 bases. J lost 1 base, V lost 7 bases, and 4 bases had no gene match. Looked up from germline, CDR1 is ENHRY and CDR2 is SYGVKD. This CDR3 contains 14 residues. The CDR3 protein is CAIKGTGPNTEAFF. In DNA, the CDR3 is TGTGCCATCAAGGGGACAGGGCCGAACACTGAAGCTTTCTTT.

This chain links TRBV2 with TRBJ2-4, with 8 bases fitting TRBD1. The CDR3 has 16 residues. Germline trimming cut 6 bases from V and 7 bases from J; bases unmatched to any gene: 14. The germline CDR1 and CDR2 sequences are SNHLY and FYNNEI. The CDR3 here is CASRGRTGSVGNIQYF. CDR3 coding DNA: TGTGCCAGCAGGGGCCGGACAGGGAGTGTAGGGAACATTCAGTACTTC.

The CDR3 sequence: CASSDTNRDRVKGYTF. CDR3 bases: TGTGCCAGCAGTGACACAAACCGGGACAGGGTAAAGGGCTACACCTTC. This rearrangement joins TRBV2 to TRBJ1-2, with 9 bases fitting TRBD1. J lost 8 bases, V lost 3 bases, and 13 bases had no gene match. CDR1 and CDR2 from the germline V gene are SNHLY and FYNNEI. The CDR3 runs 16 residues.

CDR3 sequence reads: CSAYRGYEQYF. Here the CDR3 DNA reads TGCAGTGCCTACAGGGGCTACGAGCAGTACTTC. The V call is TRBV20-1, the J call TRBJ2-7; TRBD1 matches 7 bases. CDR3 size: 11 residues. Germline CDR1 and CDR2: DFQATT and SNEGSKA (reference sequence). Trimming cost V 6 bases and J 3 bases; bases outside gene matches: 2.

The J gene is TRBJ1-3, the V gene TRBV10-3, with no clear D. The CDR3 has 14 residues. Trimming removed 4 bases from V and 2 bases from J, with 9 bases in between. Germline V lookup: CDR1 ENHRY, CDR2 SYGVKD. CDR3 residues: CAISVDGAGNTIYF. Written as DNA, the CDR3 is TGTGCCATCAGTGTTGACGGAGCTGGAAACACCATATATTTT.

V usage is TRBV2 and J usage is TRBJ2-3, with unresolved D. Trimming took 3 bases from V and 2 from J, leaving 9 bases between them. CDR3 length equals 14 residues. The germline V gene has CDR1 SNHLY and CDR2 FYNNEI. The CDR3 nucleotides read TGTGCCAGCAGTGACCAATCCCCCACAGATACGCAGTATTTT. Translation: CASSDQSPTDTQYF. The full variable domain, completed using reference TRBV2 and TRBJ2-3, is EPEVTQTPSHQVTQMGQEVILRCVPISNHLYFYWYRQILGQKVEFLVSFYNNEISEKSEIFDDQFSVERPDGSNFTLKIRSTKLEDSAMYFCASSDQSPTDTQYFGPGTRLTVL.

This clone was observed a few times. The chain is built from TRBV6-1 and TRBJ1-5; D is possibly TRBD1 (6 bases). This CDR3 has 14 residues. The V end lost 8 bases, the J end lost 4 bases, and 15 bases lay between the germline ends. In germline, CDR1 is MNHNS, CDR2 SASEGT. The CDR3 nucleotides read TGTGCCAGCCTTCCGGACAGTTATAATCAGCCCCAGCATTTT. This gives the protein CASLPDSYNQPQHF.

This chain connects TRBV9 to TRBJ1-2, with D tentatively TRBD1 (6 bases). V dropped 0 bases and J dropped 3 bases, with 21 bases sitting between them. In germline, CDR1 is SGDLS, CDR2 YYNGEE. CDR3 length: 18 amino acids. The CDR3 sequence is CASSVGVLDRPKHYGYTF. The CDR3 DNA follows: TGTGCCAGCAGCGTAGGGGTCCTCGACAGGCCGAAACACTATGGCTACACCTTC.

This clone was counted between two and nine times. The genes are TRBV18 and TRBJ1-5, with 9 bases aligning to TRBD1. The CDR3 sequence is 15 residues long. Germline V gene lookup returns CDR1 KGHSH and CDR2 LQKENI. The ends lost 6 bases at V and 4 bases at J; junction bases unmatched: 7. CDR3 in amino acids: CASSREQGANQPQHF. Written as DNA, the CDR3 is TGTGCCAGCTCTAGGGAACAGGGGGCAAATCAGCCCCAGCATTTT.

CDR3 sequence reads: CASSGPGYEQYF. In DNA form, the CDR3 reads TGTGCCAGCAGTGGTCCGGGCTACGAGCAGTACTTC. The chain uses TRBV2 and TRBJ2-7, with D unresolved. V lost 4 bases to trimming and J lost 3 bases, with 7 bases between them. Germline loops: CDR1 SNHLY, CDR2 FYNNEI. The CDR3 sequence is 12 residues long.

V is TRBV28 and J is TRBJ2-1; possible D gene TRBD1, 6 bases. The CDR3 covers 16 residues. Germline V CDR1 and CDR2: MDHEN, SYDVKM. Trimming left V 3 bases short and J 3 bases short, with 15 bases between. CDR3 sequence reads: CASSFSPGQNYNEQFF. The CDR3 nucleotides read TGTGCCAGCAGTTTTTCTCCTGGACAGAACTACAATGAGCAGTTCTTC.

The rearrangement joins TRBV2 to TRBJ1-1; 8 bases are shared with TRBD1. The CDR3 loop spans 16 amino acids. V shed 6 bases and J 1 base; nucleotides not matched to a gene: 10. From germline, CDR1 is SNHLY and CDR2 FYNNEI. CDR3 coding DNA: TGTGCCAGCAGGGATGACAGGGGAATGCCGAACACTGAAGCTTTCTTT. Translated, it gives CASRDDRGMPNTEAFF. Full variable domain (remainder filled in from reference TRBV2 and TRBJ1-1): EPEVTQTPSHQVTQMGQEVILRCVPISNHLYFYWYRQILGQKVEFLVSFYNNEISEKSEIFDDQFSVERPDGSNFTLKIRSTKLEDSAMYFCASRDDRGMPNTEAFFGQGTRLTVV.

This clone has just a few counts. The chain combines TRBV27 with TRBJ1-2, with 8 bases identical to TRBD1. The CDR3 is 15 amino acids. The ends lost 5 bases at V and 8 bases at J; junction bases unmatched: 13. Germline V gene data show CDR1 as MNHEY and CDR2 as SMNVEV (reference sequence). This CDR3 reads CASSPWDRTVGGYTF. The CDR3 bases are TGTGCCAGCAGTCCCTGGGACAGGACAGTGGGCGGCTACACCTTC.

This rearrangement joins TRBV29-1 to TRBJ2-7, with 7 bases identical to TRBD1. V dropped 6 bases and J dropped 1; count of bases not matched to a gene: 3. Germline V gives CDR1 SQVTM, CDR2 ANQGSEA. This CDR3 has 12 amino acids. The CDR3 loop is CSVGTDSYEQYF. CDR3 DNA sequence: TGCAGCGTAGGGACAGATTCCTACGAGCAGTACTTC.

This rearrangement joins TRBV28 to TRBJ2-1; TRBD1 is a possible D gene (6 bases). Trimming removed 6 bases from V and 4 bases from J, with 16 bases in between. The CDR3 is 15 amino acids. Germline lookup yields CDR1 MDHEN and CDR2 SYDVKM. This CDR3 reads CASSYRALQYNEQFF. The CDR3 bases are TGTGCCAGCAGCTACAGGGCGCTGCAGTACAATGAGCAGTTCTTC.

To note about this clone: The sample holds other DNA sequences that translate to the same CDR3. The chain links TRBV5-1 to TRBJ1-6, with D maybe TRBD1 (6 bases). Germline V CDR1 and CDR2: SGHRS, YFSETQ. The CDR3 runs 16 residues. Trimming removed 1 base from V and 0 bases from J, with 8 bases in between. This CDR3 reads CASSLTGSSYNSPLHF. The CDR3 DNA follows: TGCGCCAGCAGCTTGACAGGGAGCTCCTATAATTCACCCCTCCACTTT. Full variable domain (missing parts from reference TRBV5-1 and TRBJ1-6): KAGVTQTPRYLIKTRGQQVTLSCSPISGHRSVSWYQQTPGQGLQFLFEYFSETQRNKGNFPGRFSGRQFSNSRSEMNVSTLELGDSALYLCASSLTGSSYNSPLHFGNGTRLTVT.

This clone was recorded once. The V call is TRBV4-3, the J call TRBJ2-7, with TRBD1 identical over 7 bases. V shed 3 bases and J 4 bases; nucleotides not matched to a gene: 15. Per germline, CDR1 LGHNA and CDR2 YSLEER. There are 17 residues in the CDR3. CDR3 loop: CASSHFPARQGAYEQYF. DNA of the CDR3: TGCGCCAGCAGCCACTTCCCGGCCAGACAGGGTGCATACGAGCAGTACTTC.

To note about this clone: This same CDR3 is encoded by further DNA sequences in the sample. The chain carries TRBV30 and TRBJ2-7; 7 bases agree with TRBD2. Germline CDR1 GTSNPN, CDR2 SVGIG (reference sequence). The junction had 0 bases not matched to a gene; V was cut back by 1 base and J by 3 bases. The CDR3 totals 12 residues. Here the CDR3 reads CAWSGGGYEQYF. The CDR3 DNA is TGTGCCTGGAGTGGGGGGGGCTACGAGCAGTACTTC.

The DNA of the CDR3 is TGCGCCAGCGGGGAGGGGCTTGTCTCTGGGGCCAACGTCCTGACTTTC. Its translation is CASGEGLVSGANVLTF. The rearrangement joins TRBV5-1 to TRBJ2-6; TRBD2 aligns across 7 bases. Germline V gene lookup returns CDR1 SGHRS and CDR2 YFSETQ. The CDR3 has 16 residues. V shed 7 bases, J shed 0 bases, and the junction held 7 bases outside the gene matches.

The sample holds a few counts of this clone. The DNA for the CDR3 is TGTGCCATCAGTGGGGCGGTAGGGGCGGCCACTGAAGCTTTCTTT. Amino acids: CAISGAVGAATEAFF. The rearrangement links TRBV10-3 to TRBJ1-1; a weak D match, TRBD1 (5 bases). V lost 4 bases and J 4 bases, leaving 16 bases between the germline ends. Germline V gives CDR1 ENHRY, CDR2 SYGVKD. The length of the CDR3 is 15 residues.

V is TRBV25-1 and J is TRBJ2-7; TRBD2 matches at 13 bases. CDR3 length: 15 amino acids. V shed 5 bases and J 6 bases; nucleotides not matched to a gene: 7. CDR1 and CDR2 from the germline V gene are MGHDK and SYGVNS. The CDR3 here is CASSQRTSGRSEQYF. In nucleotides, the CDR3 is TGTGCCAGCAGTCAAAGGACTAGCGGGAGAAGCGAGCAGTACTTC.

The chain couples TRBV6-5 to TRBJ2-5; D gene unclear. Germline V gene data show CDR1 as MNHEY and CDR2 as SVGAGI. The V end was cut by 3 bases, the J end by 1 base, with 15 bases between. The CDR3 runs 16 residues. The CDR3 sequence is CASSYARTASQETQYF. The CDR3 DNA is TGTGCCAGCAGTTATGCGAGAACAGCCTCCCAAGAGACCCAGTACTTC.

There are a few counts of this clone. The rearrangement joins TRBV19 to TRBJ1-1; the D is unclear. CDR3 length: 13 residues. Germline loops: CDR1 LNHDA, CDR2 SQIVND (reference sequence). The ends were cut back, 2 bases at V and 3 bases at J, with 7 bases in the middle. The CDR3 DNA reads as TGTGCCAGTAGTATACAAGAGGACACTGAAGCTTTCTTT. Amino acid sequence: CASSIQEDTEAFF.

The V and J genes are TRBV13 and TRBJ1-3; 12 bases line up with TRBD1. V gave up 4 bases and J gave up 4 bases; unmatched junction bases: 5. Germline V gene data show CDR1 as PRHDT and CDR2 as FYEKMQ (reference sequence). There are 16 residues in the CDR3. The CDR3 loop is CASSSGTGGQGNTIYF. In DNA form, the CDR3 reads TGTGCCAGCAGCTCCGGGACAGGGGGCCAGGGAAACACCATATATTTT.

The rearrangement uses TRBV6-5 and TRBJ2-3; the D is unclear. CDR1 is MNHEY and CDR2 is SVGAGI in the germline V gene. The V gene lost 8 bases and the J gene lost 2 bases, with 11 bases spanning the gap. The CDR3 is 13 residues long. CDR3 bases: TGTGCCAGCCTAGAGCAGATCACAGATACGCAGTATTTT. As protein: CASLEQITDTQYF.

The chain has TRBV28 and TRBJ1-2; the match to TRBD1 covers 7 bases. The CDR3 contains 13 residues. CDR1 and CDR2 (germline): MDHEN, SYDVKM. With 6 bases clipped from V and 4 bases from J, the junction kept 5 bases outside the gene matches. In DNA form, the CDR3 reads TGTGCCAGCAGGCAGGGGGGAACCTATGGCTACACCTTC. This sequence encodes CASRQGGTYGYTF.